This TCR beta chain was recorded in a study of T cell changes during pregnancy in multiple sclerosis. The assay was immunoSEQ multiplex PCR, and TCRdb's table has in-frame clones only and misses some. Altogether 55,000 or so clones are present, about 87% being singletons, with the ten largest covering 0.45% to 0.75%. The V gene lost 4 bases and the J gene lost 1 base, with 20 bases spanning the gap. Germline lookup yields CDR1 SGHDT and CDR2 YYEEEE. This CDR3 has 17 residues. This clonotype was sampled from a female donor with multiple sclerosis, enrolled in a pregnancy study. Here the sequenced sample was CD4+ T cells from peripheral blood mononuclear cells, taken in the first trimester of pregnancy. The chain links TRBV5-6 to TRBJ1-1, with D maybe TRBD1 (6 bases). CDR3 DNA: TGTGCCAGCAGCCCATGGTTGAACAGGGCCGGGAACACTGAAGCTTTCTTT. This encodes CASSPWLNRAGNTEAFF.